This note documents a single T cell receptor (beta chain) sequence. Its antigen remains unknown. Looked up from germline, CDR1 is SGHRS and CDR2 is YFSETQ. This CDR3 is built from 15 residues. Sequencing was performed with immunoSEQ multiplex PCR; in TCRdb, only in-frame clones are kept and a portion is missing. The sample consists of 90,000 to 95,000 clones, 88% of them appearing once. Collection occurred without any documented infections or immune events in donors. This sample is part of a study of identifying expanded T cells in peripheral blood. Study observations and caveats: Over approximately two and four weeks, about 17 and 20 clones changed, versus more than 1 between replicates. Clone count variance between roughly 2-week samples rose with total template count.

The chain combines TRBV5-1 with TRBJ2-5; 9 bases map to TRBD1. TRBJ2-7 matches the DNA end more closely, so the J call is doubtful. This receptor was obtained from a person between 18 and 75 years old in good health. Material: blood. The CDR3 is CASSPTGGIWNEQYF. CDR3 sequence (DNA): TGCGCCAGCAGCCCGACAGGGGGGATCTGGAACGAGCAGTACTTC.